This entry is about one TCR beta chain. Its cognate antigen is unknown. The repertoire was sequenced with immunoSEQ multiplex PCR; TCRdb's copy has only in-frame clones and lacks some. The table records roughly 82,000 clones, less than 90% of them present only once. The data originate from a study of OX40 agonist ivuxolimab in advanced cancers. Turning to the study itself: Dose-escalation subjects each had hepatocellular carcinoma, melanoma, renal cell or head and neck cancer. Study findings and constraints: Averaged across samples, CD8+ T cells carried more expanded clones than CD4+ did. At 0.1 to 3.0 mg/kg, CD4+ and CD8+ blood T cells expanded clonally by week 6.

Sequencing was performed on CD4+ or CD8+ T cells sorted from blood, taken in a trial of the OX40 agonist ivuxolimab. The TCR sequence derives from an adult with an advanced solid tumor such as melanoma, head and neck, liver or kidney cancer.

DNA for the CDR3: TGTGCCAGCAGTTACCCGGCGGGACATGAGCAGTTCTTC. This sequence encodes CASSYPAGHEQFF. The gene calls are TRBV6-5 and TRBJ2-1; a weak D match, TRBD2 (6 bases). Germline lookup yields CDR1 MNHEY and CDR2 SVGAGI. The CDR3 spans 13 residues. Trimming took off 2 bases at V and 8 bases at J, with 10 bases between the two ends.